The following is a T cell receptor beta chain sequence with its context. Unmatched junction bases numbered 11, after V lost 6 bases and J lost 2 bases. The CDR3 has 18 residues. Germline V CDR1 and CDR2: KGHSH, LQKENI. The sample originates from a study of control samples from healthy donors and cancer patients. Measured with immunoSEQ multiplex PCR; TCRdb has only the in-frame clones, and not every one. The sample holds around 130,000 clones, around nine tenths seen once. V gene TRBV18 combines with J gene TRBJ2-3; 13 bases are shared with TRBD2. The receptor comes from a man between 45 and 60 years old with head and neck cancer. The source material was PBMCs. The CDR3 reads CASSLTSGGSGYTDTQYF. The CDR3 DNA sequence: TGTGCCAGCTCGTTGACTAGCGGGGGGTCCGGTTACACAGATACGCAGTATTTT.